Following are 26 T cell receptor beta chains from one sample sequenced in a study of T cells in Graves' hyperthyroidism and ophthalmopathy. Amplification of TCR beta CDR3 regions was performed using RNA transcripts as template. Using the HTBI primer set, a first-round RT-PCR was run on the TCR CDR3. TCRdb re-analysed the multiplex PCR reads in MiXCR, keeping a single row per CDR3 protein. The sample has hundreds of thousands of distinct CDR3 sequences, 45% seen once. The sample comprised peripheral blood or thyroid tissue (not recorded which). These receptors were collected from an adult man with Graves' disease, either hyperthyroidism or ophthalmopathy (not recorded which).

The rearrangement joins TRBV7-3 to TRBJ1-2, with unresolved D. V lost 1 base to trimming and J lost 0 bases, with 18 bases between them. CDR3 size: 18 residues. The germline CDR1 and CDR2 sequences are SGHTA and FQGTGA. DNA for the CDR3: TGTGCCAGCAGCTTAAGGGAGTTCGACACTGAAGCTAACTATGGCTACACCTTC. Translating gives CASSLREFDTEANYGYTF.

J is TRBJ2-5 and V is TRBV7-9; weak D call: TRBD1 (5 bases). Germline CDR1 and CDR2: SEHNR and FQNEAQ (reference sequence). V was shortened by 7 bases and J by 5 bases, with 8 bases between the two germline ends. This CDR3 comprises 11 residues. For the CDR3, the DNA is TGTGCCAGCATGGGGCGGGAGACCCAGTACTTC. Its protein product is CASMGRETQYF. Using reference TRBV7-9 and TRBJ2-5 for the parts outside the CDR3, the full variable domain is DTGVSQNPRHKITKRGQNVTFRCDPISEHNRLYWYRQTLGQGPEFLTYFQNEAQLEKSRLLSDRFSAERPKGSFSTLEIQRTEQGDSAMYLCASMGRETQYFGPGTRLLVL.

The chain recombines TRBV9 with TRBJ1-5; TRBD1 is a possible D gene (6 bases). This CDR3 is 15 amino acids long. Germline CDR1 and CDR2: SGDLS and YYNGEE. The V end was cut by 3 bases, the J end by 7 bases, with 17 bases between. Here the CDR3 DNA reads TGTGCCAGCAGCGCCACGGGTGGGGGCGGACAGCCCCAGCATTTT. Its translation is CASSATGGGGQPQHF.

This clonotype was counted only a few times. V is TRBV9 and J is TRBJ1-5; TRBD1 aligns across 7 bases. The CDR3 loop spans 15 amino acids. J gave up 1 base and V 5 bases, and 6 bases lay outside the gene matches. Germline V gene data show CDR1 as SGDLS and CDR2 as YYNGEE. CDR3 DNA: TGTGCCAGCAGTCTTGGACAGGAGAGCAATCAGCCCCAGCATTTT. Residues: CASSLGQESNQPQHF.

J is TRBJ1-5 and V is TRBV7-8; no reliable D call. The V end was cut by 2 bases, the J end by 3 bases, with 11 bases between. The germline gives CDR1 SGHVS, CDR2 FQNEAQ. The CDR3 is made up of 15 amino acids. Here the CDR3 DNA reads TGTGCCAGCAGCTTATACAAAACATCCAATCAGCCCCAGCATTTT. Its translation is CASSLYKTSNQPQHF.

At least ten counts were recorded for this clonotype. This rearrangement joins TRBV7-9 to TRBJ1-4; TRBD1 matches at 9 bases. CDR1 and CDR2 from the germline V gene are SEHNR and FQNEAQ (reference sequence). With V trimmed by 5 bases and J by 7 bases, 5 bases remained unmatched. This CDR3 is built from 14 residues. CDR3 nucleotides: TGTGCCAGCAGCCCCGGACAGGGGAGTGAAAAACTGTTTTTT. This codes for CASSPGQGSEKLFF.

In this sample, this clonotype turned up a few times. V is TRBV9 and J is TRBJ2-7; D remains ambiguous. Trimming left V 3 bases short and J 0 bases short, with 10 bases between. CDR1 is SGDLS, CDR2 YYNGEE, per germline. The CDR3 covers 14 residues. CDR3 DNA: TGTGCCAGCAGCGCACGAGAGGACTCCTACGAGCAGTACTTC. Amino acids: CASSAREDSYEQYF.

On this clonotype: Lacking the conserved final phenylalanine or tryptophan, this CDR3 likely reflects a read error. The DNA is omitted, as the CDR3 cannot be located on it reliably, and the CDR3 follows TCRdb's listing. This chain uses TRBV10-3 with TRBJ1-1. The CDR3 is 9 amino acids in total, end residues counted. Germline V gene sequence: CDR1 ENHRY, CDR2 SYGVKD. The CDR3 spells CAISVQADY.

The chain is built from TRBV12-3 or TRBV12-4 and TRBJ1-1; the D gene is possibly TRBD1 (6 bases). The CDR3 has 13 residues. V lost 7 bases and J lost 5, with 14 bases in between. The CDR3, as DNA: TGTGCCAGCACTGGGGGCTTAGGGACTGAAGCTTTCTTT. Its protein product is CASTGGLGTEAFF.

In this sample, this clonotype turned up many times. The CDR3 here is CASSIQGRQPQHF. The DNA of the CDR3 is TGTGCCAGTAGTATACAGGGACGACAGCCCCAGCATTTT. The chain employs TRBV19 and TRBJ1-5; D may be TRBD1 (5 bases). The CDR3 loop spans 13 amino acids. V lost 2 bases and J lost 7, with 9 bases in between. The germline gives CDR1 LNHDA, CDR2 SQIVND (reference sequence).

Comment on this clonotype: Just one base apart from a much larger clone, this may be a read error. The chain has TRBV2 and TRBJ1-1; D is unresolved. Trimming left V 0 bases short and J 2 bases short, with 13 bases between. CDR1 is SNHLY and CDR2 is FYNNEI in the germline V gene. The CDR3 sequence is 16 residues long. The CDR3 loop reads CASSEAAVWRNTEAFF. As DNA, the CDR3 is TGTGCCAGCAGTGAAGCGGCCGTCTGGCGAAACACTGAAGCTTTCTTT.

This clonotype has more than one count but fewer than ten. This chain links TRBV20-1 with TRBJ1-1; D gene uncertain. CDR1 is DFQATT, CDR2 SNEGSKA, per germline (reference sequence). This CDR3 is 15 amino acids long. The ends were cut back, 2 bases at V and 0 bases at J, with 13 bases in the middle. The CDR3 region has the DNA TGCAGTGCTAGAAATCCTCAGGAGATGAACACTGAAGCTTTCTTT. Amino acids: CSARNPQEMNTEAFF.

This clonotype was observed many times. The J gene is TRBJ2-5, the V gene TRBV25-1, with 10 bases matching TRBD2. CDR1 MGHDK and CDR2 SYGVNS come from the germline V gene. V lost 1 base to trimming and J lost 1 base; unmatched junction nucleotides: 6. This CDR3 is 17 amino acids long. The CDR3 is CASSELSASGGQETQYF. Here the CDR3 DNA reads TGTGCCAGCAGTGAATTGAGCGCTAGCGGGGGCCAAGAGACCCAGTACTTC.

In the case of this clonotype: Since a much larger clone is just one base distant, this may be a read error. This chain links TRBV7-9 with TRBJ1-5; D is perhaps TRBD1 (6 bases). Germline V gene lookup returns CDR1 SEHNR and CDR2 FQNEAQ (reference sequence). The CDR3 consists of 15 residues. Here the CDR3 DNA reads TGTGCCAGCAGTGTCCGGGACACCGACAATCCGCCCCAGCATTTT. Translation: CASSVRDTDNPPQHF. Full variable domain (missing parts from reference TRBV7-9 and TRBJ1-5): DTGVSQNPRHKITKRGQNVTFRCDPISEHNRLYWYRQTLGQGPEFLTYFQNEAQLEKSRLLSDRFSAERPKGSFSTLEIQRTEQGDSAMYLCASSVRDTDNPPQHFGDGTRLSIL.

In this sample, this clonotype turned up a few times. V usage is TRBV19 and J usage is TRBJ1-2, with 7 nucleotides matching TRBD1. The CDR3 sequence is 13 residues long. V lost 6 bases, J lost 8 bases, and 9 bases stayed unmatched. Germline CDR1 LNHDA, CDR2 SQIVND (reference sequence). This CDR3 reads CASRPVRGRGYTF. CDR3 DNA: TGTGCCAGTAGGCCGGTGAGGGGGCGAGGCTACACCTTC.

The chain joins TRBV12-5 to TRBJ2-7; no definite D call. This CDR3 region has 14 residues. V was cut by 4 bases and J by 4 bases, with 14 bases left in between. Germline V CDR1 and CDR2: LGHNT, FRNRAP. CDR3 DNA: TGTGCTAGTGGTTCCAAGGGTTATGGGTACGAGCAGTACTTC. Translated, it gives CASGSKGYGYEQYF.

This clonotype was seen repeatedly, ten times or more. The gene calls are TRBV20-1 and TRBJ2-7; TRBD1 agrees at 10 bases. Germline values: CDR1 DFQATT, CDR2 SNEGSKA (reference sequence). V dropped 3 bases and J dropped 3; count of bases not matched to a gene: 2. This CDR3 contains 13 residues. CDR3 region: CSARDRGDYEQYF. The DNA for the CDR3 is TGCAGTGCTAGGGACAGGGGGGACTACGAGCAGTACTTC.

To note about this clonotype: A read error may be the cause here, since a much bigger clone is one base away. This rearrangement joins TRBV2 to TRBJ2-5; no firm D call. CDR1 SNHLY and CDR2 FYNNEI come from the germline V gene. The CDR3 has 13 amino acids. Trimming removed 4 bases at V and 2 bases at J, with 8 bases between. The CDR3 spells CASSVYSQETQYF. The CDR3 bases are TGTGCCAGCAGTGTCTATTCGCAAGAGACCCAGTACTTC.

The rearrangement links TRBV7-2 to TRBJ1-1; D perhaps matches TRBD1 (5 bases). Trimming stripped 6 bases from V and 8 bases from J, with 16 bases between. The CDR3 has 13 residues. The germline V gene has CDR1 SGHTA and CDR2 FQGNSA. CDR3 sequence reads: CASSLIGAGEAFF. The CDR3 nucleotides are TGTGCCAGCAGTTTAATAGGGGCTGGCGAAGCTTTCTTT.

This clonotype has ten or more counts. CDR3 region: CATSDRQVGQPQHF. CDR3 DNA sequence: TGTGCCACCAGTGATCGACAGGTTGGGCAGCCCCAGCATTTT. The V and J genes are TRBV24-1 and TRBJ1-5, with D perhaps matching TRBD1 (6 bases). V was shortened by 3 bases and J by 7 bases, with 12 bases between the two germline ends. Germline V gene sequence: CDR1 KGHDR, CDR2 SFDVKD. This CDR3 is 14 amino acids long.

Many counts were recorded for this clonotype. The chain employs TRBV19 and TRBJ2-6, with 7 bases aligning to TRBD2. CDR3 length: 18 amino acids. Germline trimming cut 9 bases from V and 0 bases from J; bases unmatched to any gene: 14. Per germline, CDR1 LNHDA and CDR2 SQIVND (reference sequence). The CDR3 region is CASSAWEGLSSGANVLTF. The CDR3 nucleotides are TGTGCCAGCTCAGCGTGGGAGGGCTTAAGCTCTGGGGCCAACGTCCTGACTTTC.

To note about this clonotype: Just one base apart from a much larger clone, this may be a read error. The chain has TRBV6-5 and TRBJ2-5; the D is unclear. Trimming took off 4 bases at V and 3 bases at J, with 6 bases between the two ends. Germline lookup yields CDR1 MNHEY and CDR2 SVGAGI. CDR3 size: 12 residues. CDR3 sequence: CASSSEKETQYF. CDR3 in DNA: TGTGCCAGCAGTTCCGAGAAAGAGACCCAGTACTTC.

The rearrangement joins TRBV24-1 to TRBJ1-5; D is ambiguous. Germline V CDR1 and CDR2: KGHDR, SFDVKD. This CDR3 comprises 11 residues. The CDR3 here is CATQGNQPQHF. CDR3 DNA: TGTGCTACCCAGGGCAATCAGCCCCAGCATTTT.

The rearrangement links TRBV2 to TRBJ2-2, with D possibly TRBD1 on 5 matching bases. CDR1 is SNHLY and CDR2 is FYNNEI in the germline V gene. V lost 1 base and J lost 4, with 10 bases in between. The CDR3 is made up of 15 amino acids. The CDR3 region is CASSEVQGITGELFF. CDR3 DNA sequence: TGTGCCAGCAGTGAAGTTCAGGGTATCACCGGGGAGCTGTTTTTT.

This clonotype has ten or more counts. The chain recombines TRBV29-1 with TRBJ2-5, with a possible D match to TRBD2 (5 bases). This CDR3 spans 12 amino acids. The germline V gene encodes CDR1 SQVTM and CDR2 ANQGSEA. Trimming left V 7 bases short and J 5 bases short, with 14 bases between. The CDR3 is CSALGGAETQYF. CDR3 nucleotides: TGCAGCGCCTTAGGAGGCGCGGAGACCCAGTACTTC.

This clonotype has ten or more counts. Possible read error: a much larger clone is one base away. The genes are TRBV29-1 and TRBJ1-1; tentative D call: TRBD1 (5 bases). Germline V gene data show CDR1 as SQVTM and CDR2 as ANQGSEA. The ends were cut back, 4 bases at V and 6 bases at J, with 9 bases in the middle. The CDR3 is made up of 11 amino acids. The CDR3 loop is CSVGGGAEAFF. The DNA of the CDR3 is TGCAGCGTTGGCGGGGGGGCTGAAGCTTTCTTT.